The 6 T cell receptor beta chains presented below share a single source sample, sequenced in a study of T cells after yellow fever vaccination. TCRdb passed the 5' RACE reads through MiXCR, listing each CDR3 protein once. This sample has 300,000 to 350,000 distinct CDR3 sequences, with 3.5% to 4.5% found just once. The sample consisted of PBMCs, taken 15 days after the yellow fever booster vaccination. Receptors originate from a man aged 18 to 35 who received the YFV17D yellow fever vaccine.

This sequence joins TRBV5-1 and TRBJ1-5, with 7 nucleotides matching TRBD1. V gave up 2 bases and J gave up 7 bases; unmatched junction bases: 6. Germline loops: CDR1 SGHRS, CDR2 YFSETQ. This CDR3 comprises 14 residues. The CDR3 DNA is TGCGCCAGCAGCTTACAGGGGCCTCAGCAGCCCCAGCATTTT. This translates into CASSLQGPQQPQHF.

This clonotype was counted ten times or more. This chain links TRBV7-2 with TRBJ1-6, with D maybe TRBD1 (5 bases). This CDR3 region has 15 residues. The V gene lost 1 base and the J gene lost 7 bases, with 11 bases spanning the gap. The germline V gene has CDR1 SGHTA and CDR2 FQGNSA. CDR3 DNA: TGTGCCAGCAGCTTAGTAAAGGGGTCCAATTCACCCCTCCACTTT. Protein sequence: CASSLVKGSNSPLHF.

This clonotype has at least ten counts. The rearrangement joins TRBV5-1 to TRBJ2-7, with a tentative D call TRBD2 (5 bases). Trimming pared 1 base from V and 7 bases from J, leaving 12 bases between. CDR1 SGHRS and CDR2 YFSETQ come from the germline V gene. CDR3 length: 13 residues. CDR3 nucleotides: TGCGCCAGCAGCTTGATGTCGGGGAAGGAGCAGTACTTC. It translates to CASSLMSGKEQYF.

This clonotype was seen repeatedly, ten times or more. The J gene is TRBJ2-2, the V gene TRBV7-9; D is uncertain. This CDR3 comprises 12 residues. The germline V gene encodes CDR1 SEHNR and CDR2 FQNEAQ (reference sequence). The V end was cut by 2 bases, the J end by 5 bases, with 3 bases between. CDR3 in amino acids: CASSLQTGELFF. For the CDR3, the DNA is TGTGCCAGCAGCTTACAGACCGGGGAGCTGTTTTTT. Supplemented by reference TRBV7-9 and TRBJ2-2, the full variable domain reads DTGVSQNPRHKITKRGQNVTFRCDPISEHNRLYWYRQTLGQGPEFLTYFQNEAQLEKSRLLSDRFSAERPKGSFSTLEIQRTEQGDSAMYLCASSLQTGELFFGEGSRLTVL.

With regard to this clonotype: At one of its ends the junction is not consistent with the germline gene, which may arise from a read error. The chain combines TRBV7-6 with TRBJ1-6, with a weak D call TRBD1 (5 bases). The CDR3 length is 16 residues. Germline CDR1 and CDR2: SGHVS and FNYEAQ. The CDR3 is CACSQSGRTGGSPLHF. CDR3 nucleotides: TGTGCCTGCAGCCAATCGGGTCGCACTGGGGGATCACCCCTCCACTTT. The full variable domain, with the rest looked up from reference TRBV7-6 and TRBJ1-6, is GAGVSQSPRYKVTKRGQDVALRCDPISGHVSLYWYRQALGQGPEFLTYFNYEAQQDKSGLPNDRFSAERPEGSISTLTIQRTEQRDSAMYRCACSQSGRTGGSPLHFGNGTRLTVT.

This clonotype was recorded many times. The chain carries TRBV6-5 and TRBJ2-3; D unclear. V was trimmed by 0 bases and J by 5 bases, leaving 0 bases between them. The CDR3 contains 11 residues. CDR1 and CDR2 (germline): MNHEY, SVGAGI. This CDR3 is CASSYSDTQYF. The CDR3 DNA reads TGTGCCAGCAGTTACTCAGATACGCAGTATTTT.